This TCR beta chain was profiled in a study of cytomegalovirus exposure and HLA in healthy donors. Study details: Early release data held some 80 million unique TCRs from HLA-typed donors. Points from the study as a whole: The authors listed approximately 160 TCR beta chains as cytomegalovirus-associated.

PCR primers comprised 60 Vbeta and 13 Jbeta primers. TCRdb's copy holds only in-frame clones and misses some; the assay was immunoSEQ multiplex PCR. There are more than 95,000 clones in the sample; 77% occur only once, and about 8.3% lies in the top ten. Germline lookup yields CDR1 MDHEN and CDR2 SYDVKM. Trimming took off 4 bases at V and 7 bases at J, with 22 bases between the two ends. The CDR3 has 16 residues. A note on this clone: Its specificity is not known.

The rearrangement joins TRBV28 to TRBJ1-2; no clear D gene. The TCR comes from a woman aged 40-49 years in good health and CMV-seropositive. Sequencing was carried out using PBMCs. The CDR3 here is CASSSSPGWKFRGYTF. The CDR3 coding sequence is TGTGCCAGCAGTTCATCCCCGGGGTGGAAGTTTCGTGGCTACACCTTC.